This T cell receptor (beta chain) stems from a study of human T cells and chemical hapten exposure. For the study at large: Per-sample variation in TCR yield stemmed mainly from small pooled library volume differences.

Germline loops: CDR1 ENHRY, CDR2 SYGVKD. V shed 10 bases and J shed 4 bases, with 9 bases lying between them. The CDR3 spans 11 residues. Time point of the sample: patch test 3, about 24 weeks after DPC sensitization. Treatment here: therapeutic diphenylcyclopropenone sensitization with weekly scalp DPC. TCRdb re-called the RACE reads through MiXCR, storing one row per CDR3 protein. Among around 200,000 distinct CDR3 sequences listed, 20% to 25% were seen once. This clonotype was seen more than once but under ten times. Sequences were derived from whole blood, sampled in connection with sensitization to the hapten diphenylcyclopropenone (DPC). The sequence was obtained from a woman in her 40s with alopecia areata. Some clones in this sample may be carry-over from other donors' samples. The chain recombines TRBV10-3 with TRBJ2-3; D unresolved. The CDR3: CATHEADTQYF. The CDR3 DNA is TGTGCCACCCACGAGGCAGATACGCAGTATTTT.